The 10 T cell receptor beta chains in this list originate from one sample, sequenced in a study of blood T cell repertoires in COVID-19. Assay used: immunoSEQ multiplex PCR; TCRdb lists only in-frame clones, some missing. The sample lists tens of thousands of clones, more than 75% occurring once. Source material: peripheral blood. The source of these receptors is an elderly woman with acute or convalescent COVID-19.

This chain links TRBV20-1 with TRBJ2-7, with TRBD2 as a possible D gene (6 bases). Germline CDR1 reads DFQATT; CDR2 reads SNEGSKA (reference sequence). V lost 3 bases and J lost 4, with 10 bases in between. The CDR3 consists of 12 residues. In DNA, the CDR3 is TGCAGTGCTAGTGGCGCGGGGTACGAGCAGTACTTC. Protein: CSASGAGYEQYF.

This chain connects TRBV28 to TRBJ2-3, with D maybe TRBD2 (6 bases). The CDR3 runs 15 residues. The ends were cut back, 5 bases at V and 5 bases at J, with 17 bases in the middle. Germline V gives CDR1 MDHEN, CDR2 SYDVKM. For the CDR3, the DNA is TGTGCCAGCAGTCCCCCCCGGGGGACGGGAGATACGCAGTATTTT. It translates to CASSPPRGTGDTQYF. Full variable domain (remainder filled in from reference TRBV28 and TRBJ2-3): DVKVTQSSRYLVKRTGEKVFLECVQDMDHENMFWYRQDPGLGLRLIYFSYDVKMKEKGDIPEGYSVSREKKERFSLILESASTNQTSMYLCASSPPRGTGDTQYFGPGTRLTVL.

CDR3 coding DNA: TGTGCCAGCAGCCCACCTAGCGATGAGCAGTTCTTC. This gives the protein CASSPPSDEQFF. The V call is TRBV7-9, the J call TRBJ2-1, with D possibly TRBD2 on 6 matching bases. CDR3 length equals 12 residues. From germline, CDR1 is SEHNR and CDR2 FQNEAQ (reference sequence). Trimming took off 5 bases at V and 8 bases at J, with 10 bases between the two ends. The full variable domain, rest sourced from reference TRBV7-9 and TRBJ2-1, is DTGVSQNPRHKITKRGQNVTFRCDPISEHNRLYWYRQTLGQGPEFLTYFQNEAQLEKSRLLSDRFSAERPKGSFSTLEIQRTEQGDSAMYLCASSPPSDEQFFGPGTRLTVL.

The chain is built from TRBV15 and TRBJ1-5, with a tentative D call TRBD1 (6 bases). Trimming pared 3 bases from V and 11 bases from J, leaving 11 bases between. There are 12 residues in the CDR3. Germline values: CDR1 LNHNV, CDR2 YYDKDF (reference sequence). CDR3 sequence: CATSRTGQSQHF. CDR3 bases: TGTGCCACCAGCAGGACCGGACAGTCCCAGCATTTT.

The chain recombines TRBV1 with TRBJ2-7; TRBD1 was called by the table and not checked on the DNA. TRBV1 has pseudogene status. This CDR3 region has 14 residues. CDR3 residues: CTSSQGTGASEQYF. The CDR3, as DNA: TGCACCAGCAGCCAAGGGACAGGGGCAAGCGAGCAGTACTTC.

This clone came up a few times. The chain joins TRBV19 to TRBJ1-5; 9 bases are a match to TRBD1. J gave up 6 bases and V 5 bases, and 2 bases lay outside the gene matches. CDR3 length: 13 residues. Germline V CDR1 and CDR2: LNHDA, SQIVND (reference sequence). CDR3 coding DNA: TGTGCCAGTAGTGGACAGGGGACTCAGCCCCAGCATTTT. Encoded protein: CASSGQGTQPQHF.

The chain is built from TRBV18 and TRBJ1-6; D unresolved. V was shortened by 3 bases and J by 5 bases, with 8 bases between the two germline ends. CDR1 and CDR2 from the germline V gene are KGHSH and LQKENI. CDR3 size: 14 residues. CDR3 bases: TGTGCCAGCTCACCGGCCGCGGATAATTCACCCCTCCACTTT. Its protein product is CASSPAADNSPLHF.

V is TRBV15 and J is TRBJ2-2, with 8 bases that match TRBD1. J lost 4 bases, V lost 0 bases, and 10 bases had no gene match. The CDR3 contains 18 residues. Germline assignment: CDR1 LNHNV and CDR2 YYDKDF (reference sequence). CDR3 DNA: TGTGCCACCAGCAGAGATTTGTCCCACAGGGGGAGCACCGGGGAGCTGTTTTTT. Amino acids: CATSRDLSHRGSTGELFF.

The sample holds one count of this clone. The chain uses TRBV2 and TRBJ1-1, with TRBD1 matching 11 bases. The germline V gene encodes CDR1 SNHLY and CDR2 FYNNEI. The CDR3 totals 15 residues. V lost 4 bases, J lost 8 bases, and 9 bases stayed unmatched. CDR3: CASSGVVGTGGEAFF. Written as DNA, the CDR3 is TGTGCCAGCAGTGGGGTGGTCGGGACAGGGGGAGAAGCTTTCTTT.

The rearrangement links TRBV20-1 to TRBJ1-5, with a tentative D call TRBD1 (5 bases). CDR1 DFQATT and CDR2 SNEGSKA come from the germline V gene (reference sequence). The germline V and J ends were trimmed by 3 bases and 2 bases, with 14 bases remaining between them. The CDR3 runs 15 residues. The CDR3 loop reads CSASQGSPGNQPQHF. The DNA for the CDR3 is TGCAGTGCTAGTCAGGGATCTCCCGGCAATCAGCCCCAGCATTTT.